A selection of T cell receptor beta chains follows, all from one sample in a study of T cells in Graves' hyperthyroidism and ophthalmopathy. TCRdb re-called the multiplex PCR reads through MiXCR, storing one row per CDR3 protein. The table has approximately 420,000 distinct CDR3 sequences, approximately 13% seen once. Sequencing input: blood. These receptors were obtained from a woman aged 18-29 years with Graves' hyperthyroidism. CDR3s include the opening cysteine and the closing phenylalanine or tryptophan. A D gene is named only where the DNA matches it firmly. Clone size is given for some rows only: seen once, a few or many times, or a class if the clone is expanded.

j_gene	v_gene	abundance	d_gene	CDR3aa	CDR3nt
TRBJ1-1	TRBV10-3	NA	TRBD1	CAIGEDRGSTEAFF	TGTGCCATCGGGGAGGACAGGGGAAGCACTGAAGCTTTCTTT
TRBJ2-2	TRBV18	NA	TRBD2	CASSARLAANTGELFF	TGTGCCAGCTCAGCACGACTAGCCGCTAACACCGGGGAGCTGTTTTTT
TRBJ2-2	TRBV5-4	few	TRBD2	CATSRGLAGGLNTGELFF	TGCGCCACCTCGAGGGGACTAGCGGGAGGACTGAACACCGGGGAGCTGTTTTTT
TRBJ2-1	TRBV6-1	NA	TRBD2	CASSEALTGTSGSYNEQFF	TGTGCCAGCAGTGAAGCGCTCACCGGGACTAGCGGGAGTTACAATGAGCAGTTCTTC
TRBJ2-1	TRBV15	many	NA	CATSRDFSRLSSYNEQFF	TGTGCCACCAGCAGAGATTTTTCCAGACTGAGCTCCTACAATGAGCAGTTCTTC
TRBJ2-6	TRBV7-2	many	NA	CASSINRDTWANVLTF	TGTGCCAGCAGCATAAACCGGGACACGTGGGCCAACGTCCTGACTTTC
TRBJ2-3	TRBV20-1	few	TRBD2	CSARVGTSDDTDTQYF	TGCAGTGCTAGAGTGGGGACTAGCGACGATACAGATACGCAGTATTTT
TRBJ1-1	TRBV3-1	once	NA	CASSQGKTVMNTEAFF	TGTGCCAGCAGCCAAGGCAAGACAGTAATGAACACTGAAGCTTTCTTT
TRBJ1-5	TRBV6-1	NA	TRBD1	CASSEAPTGTVQPQHF	TGTGCCAGCAGTGAAGCCCCGACAGGGACGGTTCAGCCCCAGCATTTT
TRBJ1-5	TRBV12-3/TRBV12-4	many	NA	CASSFAGEGNQPQHF	TGTGCCAGCAGTTTCGCCGGGGAGGGCAATCAGCCCCAGCATTTT
TRBJ1-2	TRBV19	many	TRBD1	CASTGTGTDFTYGYTF	TGTGCCAGTACCGGGACAGGGACAGACTTCACCTATGGCTACACCTTC
TRBJ2-7	TRBV20-1	many	TRBD1	CSARAPGQGISYEQYF	TGCAGTGCTAGAGCTCCGGGACAGGGGATCTCCTACGAGCAGTACTTC
TRBJ2-1	TRBV7-2	NA	TRBD2	CASSLGAGGGNEQFF	TGTGCCAGCAGCTTAGGGGCGGGAGGGGGGAATGAGCAGTTCTTC
TRBJ2-1	TRBV7-2	many	NA	CASVAISYNEQFF	TGTGCCTCAGTAGCGATCTCCTACAATGAGCAGTTCTTC
TRBJ2-5	TRBV12-3/TRBV12-4	many	NA	CASSWSGTETQYF	TGTGCCAGCAGTTGGTCAGGGACGGAGACCCAGTACTTC
TRBJ1-3	TRBV29-1	NA	NA	CSVERREGSGNTIYF	TGCAGCGTTGAAAGGAGGGAGGGGTCTGGAAACACCATATATTTT
TRBJ2-3	TRBV11-2	many	TRBD2	CASSLVGLAGGLTDTQYF	TGTGCCAGCAGCTTAGTCGGGTTAGCGGGAGGATTAACAGATACGCAGTATTTT
TRBJ1-3	TRBV20-1	few	TRBD1	CSAGRQGGSGNTIYF	TGCAGTGCTGGTAGACAGGGGGGCTCTGGAAACACCATATATTTT
TRBJ2-1	TRBV7-3	NA	NA	CASSPSQDAGEQFF	TGTGCCAGCAGCCCGTCCCAGGACGCGGGTGAGCAGTTCTTC
TRBJ1-5	TRBV12-3/TRBV12-4	many	NA	CASSFEGQPQHF	TGTGCCAGCAGTTTTGAGGGGCAGCCCCAGCATTTT
TRBJ1-5	TRBV7-2	many	NA	CASSLYRWGSNQPQHF	TGTGCCAGCAGCTTATATCGGTGGGGTAGCAATCAGCCCCAGCATTTT
TRBJ1-1	TRBV7-9	few	TRBD1	CASGRTGGTEAFF	TGTGCCAGCGGACGGACAGGGGGCACTGAAGCTTTCTTT
TRBJ1-1	TRBV6-1	many	NA	CASSEVQVTEAFF	TGTGCCAGCAGTGAAGTGCAGGTTACTGAAGCTTTCTTT
TRBJ2-1	TRBV9	NA	TRBD2	CASSVDGTSMEFF	TGTGCCAGCAGCGTAGATGGGACTAGCATGGAGTTCTTC
TRBJ2-5	TRBV28	many	NA	CASSSPIQETQYF	TGTGCCAGCAGTTCACCTATCCAAGAGACCCAGTACTTC
TRBJ1-6	TRBV4-1	NA	NA	CASSQGPGRPNNSPLHF	TGCGCCAGCAGCCAAGGACCGGGACGGCCAAATAATTCACCCCTCCACTTT
TRBJ2-5	TRBV6-1	many	TRBD2	CASSEGGGLETQYF	TGTGCCAGCAGTGAAGGGGGAGGGCTAGAGACCCAGTACTTC
TRBJ1-1	TRBV5-6	NA	NA	CASSGQTGNTEAFF	TGTGCCAGCAGCGGACAGACAGGGAACACTGAAGCTTTCTTT
TRBJ1-5	TRBV15	NA	NA	CATSRAPDYSNQPQHF	TGTGCCACCAGCAGGGCCCCGGACTACAGCAATCAGCCCCAGCATTTT
TRBJ1-1	TRBV30	many	NA	CAYRVQGTTSTEAFF	TGTGCCTATAGGGTCCAGGGGACGACGAGCACTGAAGCTTTCTTT
TRBJ1-4	TRBV7-8	NA	NA	CASSLGNFNEKLFF	TGTGCCAGCAGCTTAGGGAACTTTAATGAAAAACTGTTTTTT
TRBJ1-4	TRBV3-1	many	TRBD1	CASSQDRRRTGNEKLFF	TGTGCCAGCAGCCAAGATCGGCGTCGGACAGGGAATGAAAAACTGTTTTTT
TRBJ1-6	TRBV6-2/TRBV6-3	few	NA	CASSYSVTANSPLHF	TGTGCCAGCAGTTACTCGGTGACTGCTAATTCACCCCTCCACTTT
TRBJ2-3	TRBV20-1	few	NA	CSASPRVGAWDTQYF	TGCAGTGCTAGTCCGAGGGTTGGGGCCTGGGATACGCAGTATTTT
TRBJ1-2	TRBV5-6	few	TRBD1	CASSPLQGAKGYTF	TGTGCCAGCAGCCCCCTACAGGGGGCTAAGGGCTACACCTTC
TRBJ2-7	TRBV20-1	many	NA	CSATEQGAYEQYF	TGCAGTGCTACCGAACAGGGAGCCTACGAGCAGTACTTC
TRBJ2-7	TRBV12-3/TRBV12-4	many	NA	CASSLQAHYEQYF	TGTGCCAGCAGTTTACAGGCCCACTACGAGCAGTACTTC
TRBJ1-5	TRBV7-6	many	NA	CASSRGTDSNQPQHF	TGTGCCAGCAGTCGGGGGACGGATAGCAATCAGCCCCAGCATTTT
TRBJ2-2	TRBV7-8	NA	TRBD1	CASSLKGQPDTGELFF	TGTGCCAGCAGCCTTAAGGGACAGCCCGATACCGGGGAGCTGTTTTTT
TRBJ2-3	TRBV12-3/TRBV12-4	many	NA	CASSLGLDRGRTDTQYF	TGTGCCAGCAGTTTAGGTTTGGATCGGGGGAGAACAGATACGCAGTATTTT
TRBJ1-2	TRBV29-1	NA	NA	CSVESYGYTF	TGCAGCGTTGAATCCTATGGCTACACCTTC
TRBJ2-2	TRBV9	NA	NA	CASSYGTLNTGELFF	TGTGCCAGCAGCTATGGGACGTTGAACACCGGGGAGCTGTTTTTT
TRBJ2-7	TRBV27	many	NA	CASRGVYEQYF	TGTGCCAGCCGAGGCGTGTACGAGCAGTACTTC
TRBJ2-7	TRBV5-1	many	TRBD1	CASAGTGGYEQYF	TGCGCCAGCGCCGGGACAGGGGGATACGAGCAGTACTTC
TRBJ2-5	TRBV5-5	NA	NA	CASSSSGGNPQMNF	TGTGCCAGCAGCTCCTCAGGGGGGAACCCTCAAATGAACTTC
TRBJ1-5	TRBV19	few	TRBD1	CASSKGPDRGNQPQHF	TGTGCCAGTAGTAAGGGGCCGGACAGGGGCAATCAGCCCCAGCATTTT
TRBJ1-5	TRBV12-3/TRBV12-4	many	NA	CASSPHLPGPRAGQPQHF	TGTGCCAGCAGCCCTCACCTACCGGGTCCAAGGGCGGGTCAGCCCCAGCATTTT
TRBJ1-1	TRBV20-1	NA	NA	CSATRGDEAFF	TGCAGTGCTACCAGGGGAGATGAAGCTTTCTTT
TRBJ1-6	TRBV27	many	NA	CASSLGYNSPLHF	TGTGCCAGCAGTTTAGGTTATAATTCACCCCTCCACTTT
TRBJ1-2	TRBV12-3/TRBV12-4	many	TRBD1	CASSAQGFVGYTF	TGTGCCAGCAGTGCACAGGGGTTCGTTGGCTACACCTTC
TRBJ2-7	TRBV29-1	many	NA	CSVGEHTLYEQYF	TGCAGCGTTGGGGAGCATACCCTCTACGAGCAGTACTTC
TRBJ2-1	TRBV5-4	NA	TRBD2	CASSSLAGSYNEQFF	TGTGCCAGCAGCTCCTTAGCGGGGTCATACAATGAGCAGTTCTTC
TRBJ1-1	TRBV7-2	many	NA	CASSLAGQRNTEAFF	TGTGCCAGCAGCTTAGCGGGGCAGAGGAACACTGAAGCTTTCTTT
TRBJ2-1	TRBV7-9	NA	TRBD2	CASSFLNVVAGGGYNEQFF	TGTGCCAGCAGCTTCCTGAATGTCGTGGCGGGAGGGGGGTACAATGAGCAGTTCTTC
TRBJ1-2	TRBV7-2	few	NA	CASSLASYASPVYGYTF	TGTGCCAGCAGCTTAGCATCATACGCCTCACCAGTCTATGGCTACACCTTC
TRBJ1-6	TRBV20-1	many	NA	CSARVQGNNSPLHF	TGCAGTGCTAGAGTGCAGGGAAATAATTCACCCCTCCACTTT
TRBJ2-1	TRBV7-2	many	TRBD2	CASSLGTSRNEQFF	TGTGCCAGCAGCTTAGGGACTAGTCGGAATGAGCAGTTCTTC